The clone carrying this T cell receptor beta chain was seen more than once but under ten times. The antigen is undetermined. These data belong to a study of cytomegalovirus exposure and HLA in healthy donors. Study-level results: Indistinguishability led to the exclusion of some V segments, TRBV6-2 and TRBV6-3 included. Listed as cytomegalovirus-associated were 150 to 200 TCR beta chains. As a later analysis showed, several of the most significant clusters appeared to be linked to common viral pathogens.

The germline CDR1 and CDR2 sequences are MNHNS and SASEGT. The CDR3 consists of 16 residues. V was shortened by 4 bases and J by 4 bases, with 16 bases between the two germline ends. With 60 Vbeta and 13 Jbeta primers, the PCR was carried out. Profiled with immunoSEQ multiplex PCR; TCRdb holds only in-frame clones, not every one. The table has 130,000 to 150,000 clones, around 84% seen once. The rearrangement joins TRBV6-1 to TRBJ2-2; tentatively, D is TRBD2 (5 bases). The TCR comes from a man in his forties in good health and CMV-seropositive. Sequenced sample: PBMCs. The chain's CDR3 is CASSGFPGWPTGELFF. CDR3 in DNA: TGTGCCAGCAGTGGATTTCCGGGATGGCCCACCGGGGAGCTGTTTTTT.